A single sample is the source of the 2 T cell receptor beta chains below, sequenced in a study of vaccination and CD4 T cells after COVID-19. Stated treatment: approximately 10-day PBMC culture with coronavirus spike peptide pools or control peptides (ViraFEST assay). The Oncomine TCR Beta short-read assay sequenced DNA from cultured CD4+ T cells. TCRdb passed the PCR reads through MiXCR, listing each CDR3 protein once. This sample yields about 15,000 distinct CDR3 sequences, of which approximately 50% are seen a single time; 4.6% belongs to the top ten. Antigens of these TCRs are unknown. The sample consisted of CD4+ T cells from blood, cultured in vitro, taken before SARS-CoV-2 vaccination. Every receptor here comes from a human donor who had recovered from COVID-19.

The gene calls are TRBV5-1 and TRBJ1-5; D gene unclear. Germline V gene sequence: CDR1 SGHRS, CDR2 YFSETQ. The V end was cut by 0 bases, the J end by 3 bases, with 4 bases between. The CDR3 loop spans 13 amino acids. The CDR3 reads CASSLGPNQPQHF. The CDR3 DNA reads as TGCGCCAGCAGCTTGGGGCCCAATCAGCCCCAGCATTTT.

CDR3 loop: CSVRRGAYEQYF. Here the CDR3 DNA reads TGCAGCGTGCGTCGGGGGGCCTACGAGCAGTACTTC. This sequence joins TRBV29-1 and TRBJ2-7; 7 nucleotides align to TRBD2. CDR3 length: 12 residues. The V and J ends lost 6 bases and 2 bases, in that order; junction bases with no gene match: 4. CDR1 and CDR2 (germline): SQVTM, ANQGSEA.